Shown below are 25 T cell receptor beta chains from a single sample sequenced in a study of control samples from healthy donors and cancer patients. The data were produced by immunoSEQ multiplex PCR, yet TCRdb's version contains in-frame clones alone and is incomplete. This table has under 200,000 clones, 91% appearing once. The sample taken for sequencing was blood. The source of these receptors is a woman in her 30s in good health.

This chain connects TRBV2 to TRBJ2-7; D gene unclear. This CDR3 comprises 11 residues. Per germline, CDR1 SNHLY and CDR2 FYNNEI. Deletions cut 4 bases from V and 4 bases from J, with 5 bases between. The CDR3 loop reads CASSANYEQYF. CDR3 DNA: TGTGCCAGCAGTGCCAATTACGAGCAGTACTTC.

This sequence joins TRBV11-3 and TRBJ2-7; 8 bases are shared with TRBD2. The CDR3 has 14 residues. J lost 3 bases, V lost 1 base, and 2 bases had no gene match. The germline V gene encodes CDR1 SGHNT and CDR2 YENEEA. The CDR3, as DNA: TGTGCCAGCAGCTTAGCGGGAGGGATCTACGAGCAGTACTTC. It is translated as CASSLAGGIYEQYF.

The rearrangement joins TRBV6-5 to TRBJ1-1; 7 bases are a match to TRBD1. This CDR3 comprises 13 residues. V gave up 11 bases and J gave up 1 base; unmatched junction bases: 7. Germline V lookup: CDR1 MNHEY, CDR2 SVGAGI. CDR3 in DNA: TGTGCCGGGGGCTACAGGGGGAACACTGAAGCTTTCTTT. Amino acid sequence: CAGGYRGNTEAFF.

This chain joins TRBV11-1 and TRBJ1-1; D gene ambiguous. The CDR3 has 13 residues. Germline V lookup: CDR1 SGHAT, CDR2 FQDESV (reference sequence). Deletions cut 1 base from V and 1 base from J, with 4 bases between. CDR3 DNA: TGTGCCAGCAGCTTAGACGAGAACACTGAAGCTTTCTTT. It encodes CASSLDENTEAFF.

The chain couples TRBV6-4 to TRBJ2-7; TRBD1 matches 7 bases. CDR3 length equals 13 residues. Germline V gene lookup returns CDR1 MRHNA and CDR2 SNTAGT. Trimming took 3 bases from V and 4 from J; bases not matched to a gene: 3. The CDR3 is CASSETGEYEQYF. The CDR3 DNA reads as TGTGCCAGCAGTGAAACAGGGGAATACGAGCAGTACTTC.

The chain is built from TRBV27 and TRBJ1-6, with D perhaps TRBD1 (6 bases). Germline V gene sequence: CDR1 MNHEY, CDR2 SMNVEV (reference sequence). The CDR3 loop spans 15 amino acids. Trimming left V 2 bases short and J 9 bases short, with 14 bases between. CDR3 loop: CASSLLTGSGSPLHF. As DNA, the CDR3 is TGTGCCAGCAGTTTACTGACAGGTTCGGGTTCACCCCTCCACTTT.

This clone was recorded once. The CDR3 DNA sequence: TGCAGCGTGACCGGGACAGGGATTAATCAGCCCCAGCATTTT. Protein product: CSVTGTGINQPQHF. The chain couples TRBV29-1 to TRBJ1-5; TRBD1 agrees at 9 bases. The CDR3 extends over 14 amino acids. Germline V gene data show CDR1 as SQVTM and CDR2 as ANQGSEA. Trimming cost V 6 bases and J 4 bases; bases outside gene matches: 7.

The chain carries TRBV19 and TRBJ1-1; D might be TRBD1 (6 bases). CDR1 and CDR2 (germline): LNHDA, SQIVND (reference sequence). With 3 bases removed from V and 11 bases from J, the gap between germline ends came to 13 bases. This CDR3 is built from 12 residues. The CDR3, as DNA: TGTGCCAGTAGTATCGGGGGACATGTTGCTTTCTTT. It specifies CASSIGGHVAFF.

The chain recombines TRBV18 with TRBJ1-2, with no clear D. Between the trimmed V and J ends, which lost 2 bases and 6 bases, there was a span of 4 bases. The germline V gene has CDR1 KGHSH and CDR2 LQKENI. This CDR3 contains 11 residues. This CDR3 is CASSPGDGYTF. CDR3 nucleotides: TGTGCCAGCTCACCAGGGGATGGCTACACCTTC.

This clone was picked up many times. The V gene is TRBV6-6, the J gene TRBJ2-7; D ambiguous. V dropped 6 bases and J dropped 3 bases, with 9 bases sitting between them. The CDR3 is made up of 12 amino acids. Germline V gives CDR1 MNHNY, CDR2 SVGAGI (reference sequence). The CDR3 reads CASSDLGYEQYF. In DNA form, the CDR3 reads TGTGCCAGCAGCGACTTAGGCTACGAGCAGTACTTC.

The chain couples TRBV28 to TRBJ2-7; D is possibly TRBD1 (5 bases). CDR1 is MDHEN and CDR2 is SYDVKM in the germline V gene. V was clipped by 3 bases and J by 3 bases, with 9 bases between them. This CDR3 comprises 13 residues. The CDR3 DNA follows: TGTGCCAGCAGTTTGGACACCCGCTACGAGCAGTACTTC. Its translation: CASSLDTRYEQYF. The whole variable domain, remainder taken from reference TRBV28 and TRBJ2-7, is DVKVTQSSRYLVKRTGEKVFLECVQDMDHENMFWYRQDPGLGLRLIYFSYDVKMKEKGDIPEGYSVSREKKERFSLILESASTNQTSMYLCASSLDTRYEQYFGPGTRLTVT.

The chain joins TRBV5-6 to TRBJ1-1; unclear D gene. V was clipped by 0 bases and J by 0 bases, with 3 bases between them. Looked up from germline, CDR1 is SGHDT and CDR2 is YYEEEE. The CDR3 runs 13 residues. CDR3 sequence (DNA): TGTGCCAGCAGCTTGGGGGTGAACACTGAAGCTTTCTTT. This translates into CASSLGVNTEAFF.

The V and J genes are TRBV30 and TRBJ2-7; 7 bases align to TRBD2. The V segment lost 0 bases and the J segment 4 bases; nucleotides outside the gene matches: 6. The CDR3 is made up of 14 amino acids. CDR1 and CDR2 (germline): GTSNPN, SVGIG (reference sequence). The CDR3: CAWSVGGSGYEQYF. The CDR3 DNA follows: TGTGCCTGGAGTGTGGGCGGGAGCGGTTACGAGCAGTACTTC.

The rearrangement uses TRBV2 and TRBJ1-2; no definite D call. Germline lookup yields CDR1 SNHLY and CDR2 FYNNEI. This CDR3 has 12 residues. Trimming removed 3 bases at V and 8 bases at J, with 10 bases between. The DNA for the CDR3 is TGTGCCAGCAGTGAGGGGAGGGAAGGCTACACCTTC. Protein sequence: CASSEGREGYTF.

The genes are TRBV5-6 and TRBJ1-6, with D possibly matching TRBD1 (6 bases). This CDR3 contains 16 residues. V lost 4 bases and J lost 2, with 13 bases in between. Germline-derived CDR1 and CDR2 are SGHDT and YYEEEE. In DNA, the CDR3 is TGTGCCAGCAGCAACTTACAGGGCACCTATAATTCACCCCTCCACTTT. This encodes CASSNLQGTYNSPLHF.

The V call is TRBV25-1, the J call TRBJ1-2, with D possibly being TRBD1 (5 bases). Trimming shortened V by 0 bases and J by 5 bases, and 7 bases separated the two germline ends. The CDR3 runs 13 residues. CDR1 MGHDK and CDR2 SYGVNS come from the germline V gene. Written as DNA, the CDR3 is TGTGCCAGCAGTGAATATCGGGGGTATGGCTACACCTTC. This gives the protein CASSEYRGYGYTF.

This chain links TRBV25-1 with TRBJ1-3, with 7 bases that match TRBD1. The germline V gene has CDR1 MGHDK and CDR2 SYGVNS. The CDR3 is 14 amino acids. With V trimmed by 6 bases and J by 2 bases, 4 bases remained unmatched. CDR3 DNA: TGTGCCAGCAGAGATACAGGGGCTGGAAACACCATATATTTT. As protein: CASRDTGAGNTIYF.

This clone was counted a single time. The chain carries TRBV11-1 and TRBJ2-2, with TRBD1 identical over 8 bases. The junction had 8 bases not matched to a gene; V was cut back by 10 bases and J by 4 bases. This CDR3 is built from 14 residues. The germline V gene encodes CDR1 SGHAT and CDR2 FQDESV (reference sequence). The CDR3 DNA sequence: TGTGCCACCGAGGACAGGGAAGCCACCGGGGAGCTGTTTTTT. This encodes CATEDREATGELFF.

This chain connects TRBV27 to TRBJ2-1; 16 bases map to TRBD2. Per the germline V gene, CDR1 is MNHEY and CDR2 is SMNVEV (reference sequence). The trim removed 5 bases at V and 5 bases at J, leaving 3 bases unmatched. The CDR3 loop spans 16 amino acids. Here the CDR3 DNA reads TGTGCCAGCAGTCTGGGACTAGCGGGGGGGAACAATGAGCAGTTCTTC. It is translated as CASSLGLAGGNNEQFF.

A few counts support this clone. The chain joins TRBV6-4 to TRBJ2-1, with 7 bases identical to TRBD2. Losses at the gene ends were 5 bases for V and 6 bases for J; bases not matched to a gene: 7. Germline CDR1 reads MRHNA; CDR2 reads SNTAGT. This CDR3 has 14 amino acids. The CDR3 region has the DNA TGTGCCAGCAGTCCGACTAGCCCCTCCAATGAGCAGTTCTTC. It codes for CASSPTSPSNEQFF.

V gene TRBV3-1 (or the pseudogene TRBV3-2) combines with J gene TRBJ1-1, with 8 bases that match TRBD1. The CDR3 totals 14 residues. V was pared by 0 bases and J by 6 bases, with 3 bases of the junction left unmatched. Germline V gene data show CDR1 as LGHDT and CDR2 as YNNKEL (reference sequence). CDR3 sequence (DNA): TGTGCCAGCAGCCAAGACAGGGGGCTCCCTGAAGCTTTCTTT. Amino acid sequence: CASSQDRGLPEAFF.

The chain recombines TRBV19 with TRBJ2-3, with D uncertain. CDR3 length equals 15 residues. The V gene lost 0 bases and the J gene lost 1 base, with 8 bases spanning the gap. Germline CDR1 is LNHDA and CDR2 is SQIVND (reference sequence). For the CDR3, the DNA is TGTGCCAGTAGTATAGATCCGGGCGGCACAGATACGCAGTATTTT. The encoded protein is CASSIDPGGTDTQYF.

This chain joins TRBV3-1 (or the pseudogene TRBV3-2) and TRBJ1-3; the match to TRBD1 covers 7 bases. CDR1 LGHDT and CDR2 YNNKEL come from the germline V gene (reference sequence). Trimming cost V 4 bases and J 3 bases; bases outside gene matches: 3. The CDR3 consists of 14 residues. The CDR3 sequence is CASSRQGVGNTIYF. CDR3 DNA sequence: TGTGCCAGCAGCCGACAGGGCGTTGGAAACACCATATATTTT.

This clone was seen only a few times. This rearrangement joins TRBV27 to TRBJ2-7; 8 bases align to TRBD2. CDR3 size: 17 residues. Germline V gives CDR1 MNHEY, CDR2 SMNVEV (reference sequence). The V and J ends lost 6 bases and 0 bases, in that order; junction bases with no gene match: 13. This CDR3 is CASRAHGPGTSSYEQYF. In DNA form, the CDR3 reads TGTGCCAGCAGAGCCCATGGCCCCGGGACTAGCTCCTACGAGCAGTACTTC.

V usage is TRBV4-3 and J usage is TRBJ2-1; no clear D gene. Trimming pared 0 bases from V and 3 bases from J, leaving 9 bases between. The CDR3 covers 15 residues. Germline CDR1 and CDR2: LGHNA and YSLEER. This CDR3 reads CASSQDWQVYNEQFF. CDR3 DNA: TGCGCCAGCAGCCAAGATTGGCAGGTCTACAATGAGCAGTTCTTC.